This T cell receptor (beta chain) was recorded in a study of T cell responses to AZD1222 COVID-19 vaccine. Regarding this clone: Its matching antigen is unknown.

Method: immunoSEQ multiplex PCR; TCRdb's copy keeps in-frame clones and lacks some. Here the sample spans 95,000 to 100,000 clones, roughly 86% being singletons. General study results and limits: Without day 14 samples, only post-peak T cell repertoires were studied. The study identified only six AZD1222 recipients as seropositive at baseline.

The material was peripheral blood, obtained 28 days after the second AZD1222 dose. This receptor was obtained from an adult who received the AZD1222 COVID-19 vaccine.

The CDR3: CASSPYQGAYNEQFF. The CDR3 DNA follows: TGTGCCAGCAGCCCCTACCAGGGGGCTTACAATGAGCAGTTCTTC. The rearrangement joins TRBV9 to TRBJ2-1; 8 bases agree with TRBD1. CDR3 length: 15 residues. Germline values: CDR1 SGDLS, CDR2 YYNGEE. V lost 4 bases and J lost 4; bases outside the gene matches: 7.